Listed here are 3 T cell receptor beta chains from one sample, sequenced in a study of identical twins' blood T cells. MiXCR, applied by TCRdb to the 5' RACE reads, yields one record per CDR3 protein. The sample holds about 370,000 distinct CDR3 sequences, more than 25% seen once. The sequenced sample consisted of PBMCs. The receptors were sampled from a woman aged 18-49 years in good health.

This clonotype was detected many times. The V and J genes are TRBV9 and TRBJ2-1, with D maybe TRBD2 (5 bases). The ends were cut back, 8 bases at V and 0 bases at J, with 15 bases in the middle. CDR1 is SGDLS, CDR2 YYNGEE, per germline. This CDR3 spans 15 amino acids. DNA of the CDR3: TGTGCCAGTTCGGTAGGCACTAGCTCCTACAATGAGCAGTTCTTC. Its translation is CASSVGTSSYNEQFF.

This clonotype occurred once. V and J are TRBV4-2 and TRBJ1-4, with D possibly matching TRBD1 (5 bases). Germline V gene sequence: CDR1 LGHNA, CDR2 YNFKEQ. V lost 4 bases and J lost 3, with 12 bases in between. The CDR3 contains 15 residues. This chain's CDR3 is CASSRIGTSNEKLFF. CDR3 DNA: TGTGCCAGCAGCCGAATCGGGACTTCTAATGAAAAACTGTTTTTT.

The J gene is TRBJ2-2, the V gene TRBV29-1; D possibly corresponds to TRBD2 (6 bases). The CDR3 totals 13 residues. Germline CDR1 is SQVTM and CDR2 is ANQGSEA. V gave up 2 bases and J gave up 5 bases, with 9 bases separating them. The CDR3 reads CSVELARTGELFF. CDR3 DNA: TGCAGCGTTGAACTAGCGCGGACCGGGGAGCTGTTTTTT.